This is a list of T cell receptor beta chains from one sample in a study of cytomegalovirus exposure and HLA in healthy donors. Profiling relied on immunoSEQ multiplex PCR, and the TCRdb table lists in-frame clones only, not all of them. This sample yields around 300,000 clones, of which 80% to 90% are seen a single time; 1% belongs to the top ten. Material: PBMCs. These receptors all come from a young woman in good health and CMV-seronegative. Both conserved end residues are trimmed from each CDR3.

V gene,CDR3 protein
TRBV7-2,ASSFRGLQTYEQY
TRBV30,AWSNTPTRSPGELF
TRBV2,ASTRKLTAYSNQPQH
TRBV4-3,ASSRGTGGSYEQY
TRBV11-3,ASSLASPGDLDEQF
TRBV5-8,ASSSLYVEPDTQY
TRBV6-1,ASSPTDSSYEQY
TRBV11-2,ASSLQETQY
TRBV4-3,ASSQESLTATNEKLF
TRBV29-1,SVGGGNTEAF
TRBV7-8,ASSGGSRNTEAF
TRBV20-1,SARDSTEAF
TRBV5-1,ASSPYFHRGITEAF
TRBV29-1,SVGDSNEQF
TRBV6-5,ASSSRLAGAETQY
TRBV2,ASRDTSYEQY
TRBV6-5,ASSTTGHRTEAF
TRBV5-4,ASSLEQGTEAF
TRBV5-4,ASSLGYQALYGYT
TRBV6-4,ASRAATGEAF
TRBV9,ASSVGAGRDTEAF
TRBV18,ASSLGSPGLAANEQF
TRBV29-1,SVEEDRSYEQY
TRBV7-2,ASSAIAGGVEQY
TRBV6-4,ASRGGSYNEQF
TRBV4-1,ASSQDLGTVSNQPQH